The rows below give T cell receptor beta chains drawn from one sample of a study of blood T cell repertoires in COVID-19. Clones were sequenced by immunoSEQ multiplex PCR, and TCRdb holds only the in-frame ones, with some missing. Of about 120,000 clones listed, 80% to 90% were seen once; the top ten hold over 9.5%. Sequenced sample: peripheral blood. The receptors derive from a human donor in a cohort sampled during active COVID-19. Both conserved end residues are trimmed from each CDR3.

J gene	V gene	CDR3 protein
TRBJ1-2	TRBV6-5	ASRQGDRNYGYT
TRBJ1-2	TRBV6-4	ASHGGGVSGYT
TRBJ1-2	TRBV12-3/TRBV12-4	ASRGTGGANT
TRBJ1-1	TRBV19	ASRRGGVNTEAF
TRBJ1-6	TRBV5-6	ASSLAGDRAVTPLH
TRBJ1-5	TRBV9	ASSAGSAPVAQH
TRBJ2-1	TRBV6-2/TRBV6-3	ASSYGGRGNEQF
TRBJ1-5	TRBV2	ASLRDSLNQPQH
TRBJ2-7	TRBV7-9	ASSQPGQGTYEQY
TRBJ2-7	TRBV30	ACRLASSYEQY
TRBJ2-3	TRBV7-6	ASSLSSGSMRDTQY
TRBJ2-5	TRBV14	ASSQARGQETQY
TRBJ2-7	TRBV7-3	ASSLSGLASEQY
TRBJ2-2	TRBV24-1	ATRGTQNTGELF
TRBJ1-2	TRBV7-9	ASSFFTTGSQDGYT
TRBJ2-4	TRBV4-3	ASSHQPYWGTGGLLAKNIQY
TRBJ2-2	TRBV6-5	ASSYAGGTVSGELF
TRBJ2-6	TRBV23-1	ASSPNLGTKRRKKNLSGANVLT
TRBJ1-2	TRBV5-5	ASEIGTGYGYT
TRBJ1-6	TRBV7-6	ASSLGGQGANSPLH
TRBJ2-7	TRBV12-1	ASSHTLFDSGIRYEQY
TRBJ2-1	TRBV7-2	ASSSQGTGAFALNEQF
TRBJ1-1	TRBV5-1	ASSLGPGDQGRAF
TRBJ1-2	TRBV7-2	ASSPGTGVGYT
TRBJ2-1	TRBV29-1	SVPERGANEQF
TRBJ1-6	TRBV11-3	ASSSGTGLASPLH
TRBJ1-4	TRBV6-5	ASGRRGTNEKLF
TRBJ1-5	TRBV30	AWSVQMGGEPQH
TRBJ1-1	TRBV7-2	ASSSPGVTEAF
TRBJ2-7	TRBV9	ASSQTPDRINPLTSYEQY
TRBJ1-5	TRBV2	ASSELSGTRRNQPQH
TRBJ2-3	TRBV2	ASRSSGGGDTQY
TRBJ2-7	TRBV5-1	ASSLVFGRDEQY
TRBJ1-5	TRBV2	ASSYGRGDQPQH
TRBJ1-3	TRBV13	ASSLVQGAGNTIY
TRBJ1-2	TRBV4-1	ASSQSTVDLDGYT
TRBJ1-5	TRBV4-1	ASSQVPSGSNQPQH
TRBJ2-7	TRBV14	ASSQDTGYEQY
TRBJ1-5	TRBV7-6	ASSPRGEQPQH
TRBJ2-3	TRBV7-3	ASSPTSGMSTDTQY
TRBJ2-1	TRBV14	ASSPLGGSGLAGRYNEQF
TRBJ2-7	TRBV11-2	ASSLAIAGGRTEQY
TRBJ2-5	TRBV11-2	ASSLGVAAGGLETQY
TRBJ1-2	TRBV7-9	ASSLPSRGRNYGYT
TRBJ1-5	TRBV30	AWSRESNQPQH
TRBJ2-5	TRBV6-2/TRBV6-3	ASSPLAGGYETQY
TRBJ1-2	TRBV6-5	ASSYVTGDLYGYT
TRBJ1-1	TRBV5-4	ASSSDLRGSQNTEAF
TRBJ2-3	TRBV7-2	ASSLGASPDTQY
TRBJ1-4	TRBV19	ASSRGTGKF
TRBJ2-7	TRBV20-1	SARGSREQY
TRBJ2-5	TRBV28	ASSPGQNYQETQY
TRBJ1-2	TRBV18	ASSPPGGYGYT
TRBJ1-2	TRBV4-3	ASSHDRDPNYGYT
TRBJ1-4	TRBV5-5	ASNLRGGQGAEKLF